Described below is a single TCR beta chain sequence and its context. Its cognate antigen is unknown. The method was immunoSEQ multiplex PCR; TCRdb's version includes in-frame clones alone and lacks a portion of them. The sample has about 120,000 clones; 92% are singletons. This sample is drawn from a study of T cell responses to AZD1222 COVID-19 vaccine. Germline assignment: CDR1 LNHDA and CDR2 SQIVND (reference sequence). The germline V and J ends were trimmed by 4 bases and 5 bases, with 14 bases remaining between them. The CDR3 loop spans 15 amino acids. Whole-study results and caveats: Just a handful of people given AZD1222 tested seropositive at baseline. Repertoire collection took place solely once the T cell response had peaked. Vaccine-related CD4 TCRs covered spike, predominating at 160-218 and 743-854. The sample set comprised mostly white British donors with more females, and clonal diversity was possibly underestimated.

V is TRBV19 and J is TRBJ2-2, with D possibly being TRBD2 (6 bases). The clonotype originates from an adult in good health. The sequencing here drew on peripheral blood, taken on day 0 of AZD1222 vaccination. CDR3 residues: CASSRGVGFTGELFF. The CDR3 DNA sequence: TGTGCCAGTAGTAGGGGGGTTGGGTTTACCGGGGAGCTGTTTTTT.